Sequencing of this TCR beta chain was carried out in a study of T-cell reconstitution after alpha-beta-depleted transplantation in children. The germline gives CDR1 SQVTM, CDR2 ANQGSEA. This CDR3 comprises 12 residues. Deletions cut 7 bases from V and 3 bases from J, with 12 bases between. The authors prepared the TCRbeta library with unique molecular identifiers. TCRdb itself ran the PCR reads through MiXCR, one entry per CDR3 protein. The sample shows about 500,000 distinct CDR3 sequences, 32% of them seen only once. The chain uses TRBV29-1 and TRBJ1-1; unclear D gene. The sequences come from PBMCs from the stem cell graft donor, collected from the stem cell graft. This receptor was obtained from a human donor who donated a stem cell graft to a child with aplastic anemia. CDR3 residues: CSARTEYTEAFF. For the CDR3, the DNA is TGCAGCGCCCGGACGGAGTACACTGAAGCTTTCTTT.